This passage covers 24 T cell receptor beta chains from one sample sequenced in a study of beta chain features in type 1 diabetes. The isolated RNA, all of it, was reverse transcribed, so expressed TCRB transcripts were what got sequenced. Profiled with immunoSEQ multiplex PCR; TCRdb holds only in-frame clones, not every one. The sample carries 400,000 to 600,000 clones, approximately 30% recorded once. Sequenced sample: naive CD4+ T cells from blood. Every receptor here comes from a man aged 18 to 30 in good health.

The J gene is TRBJ2-3, the V gene TRBV7-2; TRBD2 might be the D (6 bases). In germline, CDR1 is SGHTA, CDR2 FQGNSA. V was trimmed by 7 bases and J by 0 bases, leaving 14 bases between them. This CDR3 spans 15 amino acids. Here the CDR3 DNA reads TGTGCCAGCAAAGTCCCGGGACTTAGCACAGATACGCAGTATTTT. This sequence encodes CASKVPGLSTDTQYF.

The rearrangement links TRBV30 to TRBJ2-7; 9 bases line up with TRBD2. CDR1 is GTSNPN and CDR2 is SVGIG in the germline V gene (reference sequence). The CDR3 is 18 amino acids. With 0 bases clipped from V and 5 bases from J, the junction kept 17 bases outside the gene matches. CDR3 residues: CAWSVLGAGGPVFNEQYF. The CDR3 DNA sequence: TGTGCCTGGAGTGTACTAGGGGCGGGAGGGCCCGTCTTTAACGAGCAGTACTTC.

J is TRBJ2-5 and V is TRBV7-9, with 7 bases matching TRBD1. The germline V gene encodes CDR1 SEHNR and CDR2 FQNEAQ (reference sequence). V was clipped by 5 bases and J by 4 bases; unmatched bases: 1. CDR3 size: 12 residues. CDR3 sequence reads: CASSEGAETQYF. The CDR3 DNA is TGTGCCAGCAGCGAGGGGGCAGAGACCCAGTACTTC.

The V gene is TRBV10-3, the J gene TRBJ2-4; maybe TRBD2 (6 bases). The CDR3 is made up of 14 amino acids. Germline V gene sequence: CDR1 ENHRY, CDR2 SYGVKD. Trimming took off 7 bases at V and 0 bases at J, with 10 bases between the two ends. The chain's CDR3 is CAITGVLAKNIQYF. CDR3 in DNA: TGTGCCATCACGGGGGTGCTAGCCAAAAACATTCAGTACTTC.

This clone was seen a handful of times. The CDR3 here is CASSQFSLAKNIQYF. DNA of the CDR3: TGTGCCAGCAGCCAATTTTCCCTAGCCAAAAACATTCAGTACTTC. This chain joins TRBV11-2 and TRBJ2-4, with D hard to call. This CDR3 spans 15 amino acids. Germline V gene sequence: CDR1 SGHAT, CDR2 FQNNGV. The V gene lost 5 bases and the J gene lost 0 bases, with 11 bases spanning the gap. The complete variable domain, with remaining parts taken from reference TRBV11-2 and TRBJ2-4, reads EAGVAQSPRYKIIEKRQSVAFWCNPISGHATLYWYQQILGQGPKLLIQFQNNGVVDDSQLPKDRFSAERLKGVDSTLKIQPAKLEDSAVYLCASSQFSLAKNIQYFGAGTRLSVL.

This clone occurred a few times. J is TRBJ1-3 and V is TRBV29-1; 11 bases match TRBD1. CDR1 is SQVTM, CDR2 ANQGSEA, per germline. The V and J ends lost 7 bases and 6 bases, in that order; junction bases with no gene match: 2. There are 12 residues in the CDR3. The CDR3: CSAGQGENTIYF. CDR3 bases: TGCAGCGCGGGACAGGGGGAAAACACCATATATTTT.

The rearrangement links TRBV7-9 to TRBJ2-7; D call uncertain. From germline, CDR1 is SEHNR and CDR2 FQNEAQ (reference sequence). The CDR3 is 12 amino acids. V was cut by 3 bases and J by 3 bases, with 6 bases left in between. The CDR3 loop reads CASSLTRYEQYF. As DNA, the CDR3 is TGTGCCAGCAGCTTGACACGCTACGAGCAGTACTTC. Together with reference TRBV7-9 and TRBJ2-7, the CDR3 gives the full variable domain: DTGVSQNPRHKITKRGQNVTFRCDPISEHNRLYWYRQTLGQGPEFLTYFQNEAQLEKSRLLSDRFSAERPKGSFSTLEIQRTEQGDSAMYLCASSLTRYEQYFGPGTRLTVT.

This clone turned up a few times. The chain links TRBV30 to TRBJ2-5, with 8 bases that match TRBD2. Trimming took 4 bases from V and 4 from J; bases not matched to a gene: 11. Germline-derived CDR1 and CDR2 are GTSNPN and SVGIG (reference sequence). The CDR3 runs 15 residues. The CDR3 loop is CAWTREGLGLETQYF. CDR3 coding DNA: TGTGCCTGGACCAGAGAGGGACTAGGCCTAGAGACCCAGTACTTC.

There are a few counts of this clone. This chain connects TRBV7-9 to TRBJ2-5; D is undetermined. This CDR3 spans 13 amino acids. The germline gives CDR1 SEHNR, CDR2 FQNEAQ (reference sequence). With 5 bases removed from V and 2 bases from J, the gap between germline ends came to 9 bases. CDR3 sequence: CASSPDSQETQYF. CDR3 DNA: TGTGCCAGCAGCCCCGACTCTCAAGAGACCCAGTACTTC.

In its sample, this clone was seen a few times. The chain is built from TRBV18 and TRBJ2-1, with 8 bases matching TRBD1. Trimming cost V 3 bases and J 3 bases; bases outside gene matches: 4. The CDR3 is 15 residues long. Germline CDR1 reads KGHSH; CDR2 reads LQKENI. The CDR3 DNA reads as TGTGCCAGCTCACCGGACAGGGTTAACTACAATGAGCAGTTCTTC. This codes for CASSPDRVNYNEQFF.

This clone was counted a few times. The chain combines TRBV25-1 with TRBJ2-5, with D perhaps given as TRBD1 or TRBD2 (5 bases each). CDR3 size: 16 residues. V was trimmed by 0 bases and J by 2 bases, leaving 13 bases between them. Germline CDR1 MGHDK, CDR2 SYGVNS. This CDR3 reads CASSEYGAVQQETQYF. The CDR3 nucleotides read TGTGCCAGCAGTGAATACGGGGCAGTCCAACAAGAGACCCAGTACTTC.

The chain joins TRBV9 to TRBJ2-1, with 11 bases fitting TRBD2. Germline V lookup: CDR1 SGDLS, CDR2 YYNGEE. J gave up 7 bases and V 4 bases, and 7 bases lay outside the gene matches. CDR3 length: 15 residues. The DNA of the CDR3 is TGTGCCAGCAGCTCACTAGCGGGAGTTCGGAATGAGCAGTTCTTC. Protein product: CASSSLAGVRNEQFF. The full variable domain, completed using reference TRBV9 and TRBJ2-1, is DSGVTQTPKHLITATGQRVTLRCSPRSGDLSVYWYQQSLDQGLQFLIQYYNGEERAKGNILERFSAQQFPDLHSELNLSSLELGDSALYFCASSSLAGVRNEQFFGPGTRLTVL.

The CDR3: CASSLVSLEQFF. Written as DNA, the CDR3 is TGTGCCAGCAGCTTGGTCAGCCTAGAGCAGTTCTTC. The gene calls are TRBV5-4 and TRBJ2-1; D gene ambiguous. Per germline, CDR1 SGHNT and CDR2 YYREEE (reference sequence). CDR3 length: 12 residues. Trimming shortened V by 0 bases and J by 10 bases, and 8 bases separated the two germline ends.

The chain carries TRBV6-5 and TRBJ2-1, with unresolved D. The germline V gene has CDR1 MNHEY and CDR2 SVGAGI. Between the trimmed V and J ends, which lost 0 bases and 9 bases, there was a span of 9 bases. The CDR3 totals 13 residues. CDR3 sequence: CASSYSGSAEQFF. In nucleotides, the CDR3 is TGTGCCAGCAGTTACTCAGGCTCAGCTGAGCAGTTCTTC.

This clone was observed a handful of times. The chain combines TRBV6-5 with TRBJ2-1, with D tentatively TRBD1 (5 bases). The CDR3 is made up of 13 amino acids. From germline, CDR1 is MNHEY and CDR2 SVGAGI. Trimming pared 7 bases from V and 8 bases from J, leaving 15 bases between. The CDR3 DNA reads TGTGCCAGCACCTTAAGGGGATACCATGAGCAGTTCTTC. Translated: CASTLRGYHEQFF.

The chain is built from TRBV15 and TRBJ2-7, with no clear D. Trimming removed 9 bases at V and 0 bases at J, with 15 bases between. The CDR3 sequence is 14 residues long. Germline CDR1 is LNHNV and CDR2 is YYDKDF (reference sequence). CDR3 residues: CATRVGPSSYEQYF. DNA of the CDR3: TGTGCCACTCGGGTAGGGCCGAGCTCCTACGAGCAGTACTTC.

The V and J genes are TRBV25-1 and TRBJ2-1; possible D gene TRBD1, 6 bases. V was shortened by 3 bases and J by 6 bases, with 12 bases between the two germline ends. Germline V gene sequence: CDR1 MGHDK, CDR2 SYGVNS. The CDR3 sequence is 14 residues long. CDR3 amino acids: CASSDLGQINEQFF. In nucleotides, the CDR3 is TGTGCCAGCAGTGACCTCGGACAGATCAATGAGCAGTTCTTC.

V usage is TRBV30 and J usage is TRBJ1-1, with a tentative D call TRBD1 (6 bases). The CDR3 loop spans 15 amino acids. Germline V lookup: CDR1 GTSNPN, CDR2 SVGIG (reference sequence). The V end lost 3 bases, the J end lost 0 bases, and 14 bases lay between the germline ends. The CDR3 coding sequence is TGTGCCTGGAGGCAGGGACAAGGAATGAACACTGAAGCTTTCTTT. As protein: CAWRQGQGMNTEAFF.

V is TRBV7-3 and J is TRBJ2-7; 11 bases are a match to TRBD2. In germline, CDR1 is SGHTA, CDR2 FQGTGA. The CDR3 consists of 18 residues. V was clipped by 4 bases and J by 0 bases; unmatched bases: 11. CDR3 DNA: TGTGCCAGCAGCTCCCCTTTCCTAGCGGGAGGTACCTCCTACGAGCAGTACTTC. Protein: CASSSPFLAGGTSYEQYF.

There are a few counts of this clone. The chain uses TRBV29-1 and TRBJ1-2, with 7 bases lining up with TRBD1. The CDR3 totals 11 residues. In germline, CDR1 is SQVTM, CDR2 ANQGSEA. Trimming took 8 bases from V and 4 from J; bases not matched to a gene: 4. The DNA for the CDR3 is TGCAGCATCACAGGGGCCTATGGCTACACCTTC. Translation: CSITGAYGYTF.

J is TRBJ2-7 and V is TRBV5-6; possibly TRBD1 for D (5 bases). CDR1 SGHDT and CDR2 YYEEEE come from the germline V gene. The V gene lost 4 bases and the J gene lost 0 bases, with 8 bases spanning the gap. The CDR3 spans 13 residues. The CDR3, as DNA: TGTGCCAGCAGCCCAGGGAACTCCTACGAGCAGTACTTC. Protein product: CASSPGNSYEQYF.

This rearrangement joins TRBV29-1 to TRBJ1-1; D is unresolved. Germline loops: CDR1 SQVTM, CDR2 ANQGSEA. V lost 7 bases to trimming and J lost 0 bases, with 12 bases between them. The CDR3 length is 13 residues. CDR3 DNA: TGCAGCGGCGGACGAGGGTTGAACACTGAAGCTTTCTTT. It is translated as CSGGRGLNTEAFF.

Only a few counts were recorded for this clone. Other DNA sequences in the same sample also yield this CDR3. The chain joins TRBV5-4 to TRBJ2-3; 11 positions match TRBD2. CDR3 length: 16 residues. V was clipped by 2 bases and J by 3 bases; unmatched bases: 5. Germline assignment: CDR1 SGHNT and CDR2 YYREEE (reference sequence). CDR3 amino acids: CASSFRTSGSTDTQYF. The CDR3 nucleotides are TGTGCCAGCAGCTTTCGGACTAGCGGGTCTACAGATACGCAGTATTTT.

The chain is built from TRBV9 and TRBJ2-5; 13 bases match TRBD2. Germline-derived CDR1 and CDR2 are SGDLS and YYNGEE. This CDR3 contains 15 residues. Trimming removed 4 bases from V and 3 bases from J; junction bases left unmatched: 3. CDR3 nucleotides: TGTGCCAGCAGCATCGGACTAGCGGGAGAAGAGACCCAGTACTTC. This sequence encodes CASSIGLAGEETQYF. Drawing the rest from reference TRBV9 and TRBJ2-5, the complete variable domain is DSGVTQTPKHLITATGQRVTLRCSPRSGDLSVYWYQQSLDQGLQFLIQYYNGEERAKGNILERFSAQQFPDLHSELNLSSLELGDSALYFCASSIGLAGEETQYFGPGTRLLVL.